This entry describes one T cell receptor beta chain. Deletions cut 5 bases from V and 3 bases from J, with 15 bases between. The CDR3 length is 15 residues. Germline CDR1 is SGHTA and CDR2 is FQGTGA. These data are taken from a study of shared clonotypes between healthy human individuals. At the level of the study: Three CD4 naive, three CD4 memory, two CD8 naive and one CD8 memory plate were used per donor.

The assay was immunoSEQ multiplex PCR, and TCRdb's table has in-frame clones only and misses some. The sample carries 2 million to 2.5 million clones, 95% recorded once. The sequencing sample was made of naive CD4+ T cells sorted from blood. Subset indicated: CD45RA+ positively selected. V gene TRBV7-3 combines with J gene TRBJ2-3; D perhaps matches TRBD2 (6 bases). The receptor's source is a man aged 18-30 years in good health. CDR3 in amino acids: CASSPTGGGTDTQYF. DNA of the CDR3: TGTGCCAGCAGCCCTACAGGTGGGGGGACAGATACGCAGTATTTT.